The following is a TCR beta chain sequence with its context. Its antigen is still unknown. The data belong to a study of T cell responses to AZD1222 COVID-19 vaccine. General study points: The sample set comprised mostly white British donors with more females, and clonal diversity was possibly underestimated. Spike-specific TCR breadth and depth grew following two AZD1222 doses. At study baseline, merely five or six AZD1222 recipients were seropositive.

Clones were read by immunoSEQ multiplex PCR, and TCRdb kept only the in-frame ones, dropping some. The data contain some 150,000 clones, approximately 91% of them singletons. The study pooled second doses at about 4 or about 12 weeks. Germline assignment: CDR1 WSHSY and CDR2 SAAADI. The CDR3 has 13 amino acids. V lost 10 bases to trimming and J lost 2 bases; unmatched junction nucleotides: 4. This sequence joins TRBV10-2 and TRBJ1-5; 8 nucleotides align to TRBD1. This material consisted of peripheral blood, taken 28 days after the second AZD1222 dose. The clonotype was recovered from an adult who received the AZD1222 COVID-19 vaccine. CDR3: CATSDRGNQPQHF. For the CDR3, the DNA is TGCGCCACCTCGGACAGGGGCAATCAGCCCCAGCATTTT.